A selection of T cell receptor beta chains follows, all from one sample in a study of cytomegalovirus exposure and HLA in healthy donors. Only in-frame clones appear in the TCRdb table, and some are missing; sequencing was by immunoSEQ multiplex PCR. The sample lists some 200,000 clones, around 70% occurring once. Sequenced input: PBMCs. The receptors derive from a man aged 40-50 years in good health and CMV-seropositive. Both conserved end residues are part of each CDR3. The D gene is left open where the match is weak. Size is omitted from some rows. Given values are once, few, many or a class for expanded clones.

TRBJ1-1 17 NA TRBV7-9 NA TGTTCCAGCAGCTACTCCGGGACGGGAGTTATGAACACTGAAGCTTTCTTT CSSSYSGTGVMNTEAFF
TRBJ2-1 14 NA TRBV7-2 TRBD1 TGTGCCAGCAGCCCGACAGGGAATAGGATTGAGCAGTTCTTC CASSPTGNRIEQFF
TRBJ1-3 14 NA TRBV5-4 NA TGTGCCAGCAGCTTTGGGGGCGCAGCAAACACCATATATTTT CASSFGGAANTIYF
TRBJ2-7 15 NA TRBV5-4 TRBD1 TGTGCCAGCAGCTTGGGCTCCGGGACAGGGAAGGAGCAGTACTTC CASSLGSGTGKEQYF
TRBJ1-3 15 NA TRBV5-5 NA TGTGCCAGCAGCCTGGACGGGCAGGGGGGAAACACCATATATTTT CASSLDGQGGNTIYF
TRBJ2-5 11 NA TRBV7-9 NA TGTGCCAGCAGCTCCAAAGAGACCCAGTACTTC CASSSKETQYF
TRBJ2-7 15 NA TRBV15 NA TGTGCCACCAGCAGAGATCTCGGCGGGGCCTACGAGCAGTACTTC CATSRDLGGAYEQYF
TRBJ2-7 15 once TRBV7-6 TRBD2 TGTGCCAGCAGCCAACTAGCGGGGTCCACCTACGAGCAGTACTTC CASSQLAGSTYEQYF
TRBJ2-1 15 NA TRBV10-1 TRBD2 TGCGCCAGCAGTCAAGCGGGGGACCTCTACAATGAGCAGTTCTTC CASSQAGDLYNEQFF
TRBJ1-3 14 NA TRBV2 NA TGTGCCAGCAGTGGCCACAGGGCTGGAAACACCATATATTTT CASSGHRAGNTIYF
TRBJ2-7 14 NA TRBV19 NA TGTGCCAGTAGCCTGACTGGGAGCTCCTACGAGCAGTACTTC CASSLTGSSYEQYF
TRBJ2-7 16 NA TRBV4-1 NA TGCGCCAGCAGCCCAAGGGGGGGCTGGAGCTCCTACGAGCAGTACTTC CASSPRGGWSSYEQYF
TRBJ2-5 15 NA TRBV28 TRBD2 TGTGCCAGCAGTTTAGGGCCTAGCGGGGTTGGGACCCAGTACTTC CASSLGPSGVGTQYF
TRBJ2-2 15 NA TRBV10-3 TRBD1 TGTGCCATCAGGCAGACAGGGTTACAAACCGGGGAGCTGTTTTTT CAIRQTGLQTGELFF
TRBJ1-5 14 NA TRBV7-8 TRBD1 TGTGCCAGCAGCCTCCGGGACAGGGTTCAGCCCCAGCATTTT CASSLRDRVQPQHF
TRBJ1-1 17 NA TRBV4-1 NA TGCGCCAGCAGTGACAGTCCTAGAAGGGGGAGGAACACTGAAGCTTTCTTT CASSDSPRRGRNTEAFF
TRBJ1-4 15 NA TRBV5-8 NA TGTGCCAGCAGCTCTACGGGGATTGAGTGGGAAAAACTGTTTTTT CASSSTGIEWEKLFF
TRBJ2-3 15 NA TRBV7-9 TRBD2 TGTGCCAGCAGCTTCCGACTAGCGGGGACAGATACGCAGTATTTT CASSFRLAGTDTQYF
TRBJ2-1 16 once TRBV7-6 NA TGTGCCAGCAGCTTAGAAGCGGGCACGGGGCTCAATGAGCAGTTCTTC CASSLEAGTGLNEQFF
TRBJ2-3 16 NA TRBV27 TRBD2 TGTGCCAGCAGCCCACTAGCGGGGGAGGGTGTGGATACGCAGTATTTT CASSPLAGEGVDTQYF
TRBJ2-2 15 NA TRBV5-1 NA TGCGCCAGCAGGGAAGGGGGGGCCACCGCCGGGGAGCTGTTTTTT CASREGGATAGELFF
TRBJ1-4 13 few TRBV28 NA TGTGCCAGCAAGCCAGGACTTAATGAAAAACTGTTTTTT CASKPGLNEKLFF
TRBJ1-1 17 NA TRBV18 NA TGTGCCAGCTCACCAAGTTGGAGGACCAGTGAGGCGACTGAAGCTTTCTTT CASSPSWRTSEATEAFF
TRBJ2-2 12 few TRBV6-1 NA TGTGCCGGCGGAATAGGATTAGGGGAGCTGTTTTTT CAGGIGLGELFF
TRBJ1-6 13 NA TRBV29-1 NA TGCAGCGCTAGGAGCTCCTATAATTCACCCCTCCACTTT CSARSSYNSPLHF
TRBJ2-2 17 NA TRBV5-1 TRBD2 TGCGCCAGCGCCCCCCGTGAGAGCGGGGGATTCACCGGGGAGCTGTTTTTT CASAPRESGGFTGELFF
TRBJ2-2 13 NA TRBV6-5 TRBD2 TGTGCCAGCAGTCTGGGACTAATCGGGGAGCTGTTTTTT CASSLGLIGELFF
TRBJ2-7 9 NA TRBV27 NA TGTGCCACCCCCCCTTGCGCCTGCTTC CATPPCACF
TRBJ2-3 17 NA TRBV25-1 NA TGTGCCAGCAGTGAATTCTTAGGGGGTGGTAGAACAGATACGCAGTATTTT CASSEFLGGGRTDTQYF
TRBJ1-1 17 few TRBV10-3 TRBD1 TGTGCCATCAGTGAATCTGCCGGGACAGGGGGTGTTACTGAAGCTTTCTTT CAISESAGTGGVTEAFF
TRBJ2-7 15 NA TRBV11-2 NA TGTGCCAGCAGCTTAGAGGCAGGTAGCTCCTACGAGCAGTACTTC CASSLEAGSSYEQYF
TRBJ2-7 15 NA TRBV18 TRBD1 TGTGCCAGCTCACCGGCGGGACAGGGGGCTTACGAGCAGTACTTC CASSPAGQGAYEQYF
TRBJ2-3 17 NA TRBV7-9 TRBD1 TGTGCCAGCAGCTCAACAGGGACAGCCTATAGCACAGATACGCAGTATTTT CASSSTGTAYSTDTQYF
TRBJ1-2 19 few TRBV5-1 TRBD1 TGCGCCAGCAGCTTGATCGTGCCCGACAGGGGGCTAACCGGAGGTGGCTACACCTTC CASSLIVPDRGLTGGGYTF
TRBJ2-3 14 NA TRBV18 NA TGTGCCAGCTCACCACTCCAGAACACAGATACGCAGTATTTT CASSPLQNTDTQYF
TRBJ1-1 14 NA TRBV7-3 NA TGTGCCAGCAGCTTAACGGTTGGTAGTACTGAAGCTTTCTTT CASSLTVGSTEAFF